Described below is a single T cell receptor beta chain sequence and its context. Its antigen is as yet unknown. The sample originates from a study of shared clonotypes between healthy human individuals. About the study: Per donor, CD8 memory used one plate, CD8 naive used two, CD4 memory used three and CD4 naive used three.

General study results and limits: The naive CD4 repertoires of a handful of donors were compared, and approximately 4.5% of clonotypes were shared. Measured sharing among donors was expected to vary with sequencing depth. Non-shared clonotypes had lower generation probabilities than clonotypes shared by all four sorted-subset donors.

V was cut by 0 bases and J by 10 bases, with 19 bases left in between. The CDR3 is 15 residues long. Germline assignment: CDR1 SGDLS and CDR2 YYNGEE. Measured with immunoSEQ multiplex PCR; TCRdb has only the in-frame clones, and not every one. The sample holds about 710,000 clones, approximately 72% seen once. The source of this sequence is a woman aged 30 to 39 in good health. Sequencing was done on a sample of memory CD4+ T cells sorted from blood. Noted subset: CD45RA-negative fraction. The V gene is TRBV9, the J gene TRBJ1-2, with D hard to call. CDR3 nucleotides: TGTGCCAGCAGCGTAGACGCAGAACCACCTTCCGACTACACCTTC. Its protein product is CASSVDAEPPSDYTF. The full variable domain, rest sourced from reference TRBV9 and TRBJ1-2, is DSGVTQTPKHLITATGQRVTLRCSPRSGDLSVYWYQQSLDQGLQFLIQYYNGEERAKGNILERFSAQQFPDLHSELNLSSLELGDSALYFCASSVDAEPPSDYTFGSGTRLTVV.